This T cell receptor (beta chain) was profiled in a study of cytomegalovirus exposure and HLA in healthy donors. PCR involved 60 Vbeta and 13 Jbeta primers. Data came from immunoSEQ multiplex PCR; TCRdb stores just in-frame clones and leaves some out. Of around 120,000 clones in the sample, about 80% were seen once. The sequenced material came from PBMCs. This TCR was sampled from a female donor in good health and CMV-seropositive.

The CDR3 reads CAWSSHGTGPYEQYF. The CDR3, as DNA: TGTGCCTGGAGTAGTCATGGGACAGGGCCCTACGAGCAGTACTTC. This chain connects TRBV30 to TRBJ2-7, with TRBD1 identical over 9 bases. This CDR3 region has 15 residues. The V gene's germline CDR1 is GTSNPN and CDR2 SVGIG (reference sequence). Losses at the gene ends were 2 bases for V and 2 bases for J; bases not matched to a gene: 7.